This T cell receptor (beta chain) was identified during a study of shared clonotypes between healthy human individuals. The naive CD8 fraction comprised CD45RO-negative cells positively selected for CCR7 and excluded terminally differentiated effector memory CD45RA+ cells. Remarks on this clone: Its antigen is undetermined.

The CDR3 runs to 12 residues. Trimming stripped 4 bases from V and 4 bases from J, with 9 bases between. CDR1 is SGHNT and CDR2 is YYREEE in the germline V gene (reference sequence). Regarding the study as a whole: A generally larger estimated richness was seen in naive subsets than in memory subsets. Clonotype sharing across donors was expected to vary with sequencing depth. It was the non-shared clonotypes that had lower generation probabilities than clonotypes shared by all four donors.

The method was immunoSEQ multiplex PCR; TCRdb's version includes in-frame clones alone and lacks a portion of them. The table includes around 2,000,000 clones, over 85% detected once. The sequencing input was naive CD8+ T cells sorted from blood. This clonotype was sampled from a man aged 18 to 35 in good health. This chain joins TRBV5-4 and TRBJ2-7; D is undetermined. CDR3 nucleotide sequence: TGTGCCAGCAGCGTTGGCGATTACGAGCAGTACTTC. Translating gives CASSVGDYEQYF.